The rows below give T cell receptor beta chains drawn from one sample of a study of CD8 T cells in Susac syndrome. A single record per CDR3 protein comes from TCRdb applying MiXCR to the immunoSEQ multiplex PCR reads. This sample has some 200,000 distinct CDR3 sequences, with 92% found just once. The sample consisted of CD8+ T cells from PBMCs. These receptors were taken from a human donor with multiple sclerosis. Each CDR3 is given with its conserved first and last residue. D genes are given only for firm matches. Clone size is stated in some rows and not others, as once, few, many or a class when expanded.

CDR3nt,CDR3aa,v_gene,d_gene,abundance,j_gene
TGTGCCAGCAGCTTACAGGAGGAAAATGAGCAGTTCTTC,CASSLQEENEQFF,TRBV7-9,.,.,TRBJ2-1
TGTGCCAGCAGCACCCCCGGGATCAACTATGGCTACACCTTC,CASSTPGINYGYTF,TRBV3-1,.,.,TRBJ1-2
TGTGCCACTGAGGGGACAGGGTCCGGCTACACCTTC,CATEGTGSGYTF,TRBV15,TRBD1,once,TRBJ1-2
TGTGCCAGCACTGAAGCTTTCTTT,CASTEAFF,TRBV2,.,.,TRBJ1-1
TGTGCCAGCAGTGAAGTCCTGGACAGCCTAAATCAGCCCCAGCATTTT,CASSEVLDSLNQPQHF,TRBV2,.,once,TRBJ1-5
TGTGCCAGCAGCTCCTGGGACAGGAGAACTGAAGCTTTCTTT,CASSSWDRRTEAFF,TRBV11-3,TRBD1,once,TRBJ1-1
TGTGCCAGCAGTTTCGGTGGGGGTGGCTACACCTTC,CASSFGGGGYTF,TRBV27,.,few,TRBJ1-2
TGTGCCAGCAGCTTTGGCGGGACTAGGGGGACCGGGGAGCTGTTTTTT,CASSFGGTRGTGELFF,TRBV5-4,TRBD2,few,TRBJ2-2
TGTGCCAGCAGCTTGACGTCGCTTGAAGCTTTCTTT,CASSLTSLEAFF,TRBV7-2,.,.,TRBJ1-1
TGTGCCAGCAGAAACCGGGACGGTGCCTATGGCTACACCTTC,CASRNRDGAYGYTF,TRBV7-9,.,.,TRBJ1-2
TGTGCCAGTAGTATGGTCGCTAGCGGGAGCTACGAGCAGTACTTC,CASSMVASGSYEQYF,TRBV19,TRBD2,.,TRBJ2-7
TGCAGTGCTTCGGACGGGCGCTACACCTTC,CSASDGRYTF,TRBV20-1,.,.,TRBJ1-2
TGTGCCAGCAGCTCGGACTCGAGAGCTTTCTTT,CASSSDSRAFF,TRBV11-2,.,.,TRBJ1-1
TGTGCCAGCAGACTCACAGGGAGCTACGAGCAGTACTTC,CASRLTGSYEQYF,TRBV5-6,.,.,TRBJ2-7